The source of this T cell receptor (beta chain) is a study of blood T cell repertoires in COVID-19. Study at large: Samples representing acute and convalescent COVID-19 were sourced from the United States, Italy and Spain. PBMCs, B-cell-depleted T cells, or T cells provided the cDNA or gDNA that made up the material.

Germline V gene lookup returns CDR1 MNHNY and CDR2 SVGAGI (reference sequence). The junction had 6 bases not matched to a gene; V was cut back by 6 bases and J by 6 bases. CDR3 length: 14 amino acids. Per the study methods: The assay estimated nucleated cells by amplifying reference gene primers. The repertoire was sequenced with immunoSEQ multiplex PCR; TCRdb's copy has only in-frame clones and lacks some. D and trimming were read from the DNA, whereas the V and J calls and clone size are those reported in that table. The repertoire holds hundreds of thousands of clones, with roughly 80% as singletons.

The rearrangement uses TRBV6-6 and TRBJ2-3; 10 nucleotides match TRBD2. The sequence derives from a woman aged 40-49 years with active or convalescent COVID-19. Input material: peripheral blood. The CDR3 DNA is TGTGCCAGCAGCCAGTTAGCGGGGGGCGATACGCAGTATTTT. This encodes CASSQLAGGDTQYF.